The present T cell receptor (beta chain) was sequenced within a study of cytomegalovirus exposure and HLA in healthy donors. The PCR had 60 Vbeta and 13 Jbeta primers. Repertoires were generated with immunoSEQ multiplex PCR, while TCRdb's copy carries only in-frame clones and drops some. The sample has about 120,000 clones; roughly two thirds are singletons. With 1 base removed from V and 0 bases from J, the gap between germline ends came to 11 bases. The CDR3 consists of 16 residues. Germline loops: CDR1 SGHAT, CDR2 FQNNGV. Sequencing was done on a sample of PBMCs. The sequence derives from a man aged 18 to 29 in good health and CMV-seropositive. This chain links TRBV11-2 with TRBJ2-3; D call uncertain. CDR3 amino acids: CASSLGQKVSTDTQYF. The CDR3 DNA reads as TGTGCCAGCAGCTTAGGACAAAAGGTTAGCACAGATACGCAGTATTTT.